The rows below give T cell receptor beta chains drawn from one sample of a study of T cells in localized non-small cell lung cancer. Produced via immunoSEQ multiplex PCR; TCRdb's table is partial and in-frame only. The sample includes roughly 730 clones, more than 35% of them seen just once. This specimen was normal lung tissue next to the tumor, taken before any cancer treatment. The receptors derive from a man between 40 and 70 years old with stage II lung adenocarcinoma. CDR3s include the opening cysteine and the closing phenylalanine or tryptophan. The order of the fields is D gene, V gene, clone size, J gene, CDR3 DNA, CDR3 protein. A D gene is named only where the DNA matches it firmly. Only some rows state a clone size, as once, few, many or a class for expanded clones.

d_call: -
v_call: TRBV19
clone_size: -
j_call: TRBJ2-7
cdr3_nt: TGTGCCAGTAGTATAGAGCGTAAGAGCTCCTACGAGCAGTACTTC
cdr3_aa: CASSIERKSSYEQYF

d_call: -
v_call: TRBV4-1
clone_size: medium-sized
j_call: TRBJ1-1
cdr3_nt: TGCGCCAGCAGCCAAGATGGAAGGGGCGCTGAAGCTTTCTTT
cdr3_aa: CASSQDGRGAEAFF

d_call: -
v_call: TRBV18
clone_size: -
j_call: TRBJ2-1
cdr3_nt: TGTGCCAGCTCAATCCGGACAGCCCAGGGGTTCTACAATGAGCAGTTCTTC
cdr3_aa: CASSIRTAQGFYNEQFF

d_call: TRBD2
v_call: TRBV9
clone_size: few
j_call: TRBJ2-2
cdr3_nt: TGTGCCAGCAGCCTTGGGACTAGCCCCGGGGAGCTGTTTTTT
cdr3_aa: CASSLGTSPGELFF

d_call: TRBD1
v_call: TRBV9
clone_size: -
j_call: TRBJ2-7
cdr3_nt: TGTGCCAGCAGGGGACAGGGGGCAAGGGAGCAGTACTTC
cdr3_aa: CASRGQGAREQYF

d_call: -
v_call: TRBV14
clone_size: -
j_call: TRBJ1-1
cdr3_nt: TGTGCCAGCAGCCAAAGGTCCAGGCGGTGGGATATCATGAACACTGAAGCTTTCTTT
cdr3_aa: CASSQRSRRWDIMNTEAFF

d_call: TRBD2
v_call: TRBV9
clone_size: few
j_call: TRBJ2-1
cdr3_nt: TGTGCCAGCACTCCTATAGGGACTAGCGGGACCCGCTCTCAGTACAATGAGCAGTTCTTC
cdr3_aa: CASTPIGTSGTRSQYNEQFF

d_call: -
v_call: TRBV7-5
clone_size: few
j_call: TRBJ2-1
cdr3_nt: TGTGCCAGCAGCTTCGTAGCGGGGGAACACAATGAGCAGTTCTTC
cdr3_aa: CASSFVAGEHNEQFF

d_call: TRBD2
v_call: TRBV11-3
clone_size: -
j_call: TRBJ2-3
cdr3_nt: TGTGCTAGCAGCATTAGCGGGAGCGGGTCAGATACGCAGTATTTT
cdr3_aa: CASSISGSGSDTQYF

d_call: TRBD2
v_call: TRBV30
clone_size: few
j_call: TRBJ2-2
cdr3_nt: TGTGCCTGGAAGGAAGCGGGAGCAGGAACCGGGGAGCTGTTTTTT
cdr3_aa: CAWKEAGAGTGELFF

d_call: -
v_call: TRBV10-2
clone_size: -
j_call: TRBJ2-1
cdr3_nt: TGCGCCAGCAGGGAGACCGGGAACTACAATGAGCAGTTCTTC
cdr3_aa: CASRETGNYNEQFF

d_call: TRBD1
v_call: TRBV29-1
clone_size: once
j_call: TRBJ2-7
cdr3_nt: TGCAGCGTCGTGACCGGGACAGCAGCCTACGAGCAGTACTTC
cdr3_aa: CSVVTGTAAYEQYF

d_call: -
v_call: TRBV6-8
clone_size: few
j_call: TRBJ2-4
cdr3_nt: TGTGCCAGCAGTAGCGGCAGCCGCAAAAACATTCAGTACTTC
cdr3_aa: CASSSGSRKNIQYF

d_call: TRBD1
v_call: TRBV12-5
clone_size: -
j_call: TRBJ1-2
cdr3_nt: TGTGCTAGTGGTTTGCCCCACAGGGGCGCTAACTATGGCTACACCTTC
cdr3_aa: CASGLPHRGANYGYTF

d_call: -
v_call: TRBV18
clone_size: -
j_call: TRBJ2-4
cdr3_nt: TGTGCCAGCTCACACACGACGGGAGAGGACATTCAGTACTTC
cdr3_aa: CASSHTTGEDIQYF

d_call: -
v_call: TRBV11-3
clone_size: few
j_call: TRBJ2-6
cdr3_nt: TGTGCCAGCCGGTGCGTACAAAGTCGGGCCAACGTCCTGACTTTC
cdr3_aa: CASRCVQSRANVLTF

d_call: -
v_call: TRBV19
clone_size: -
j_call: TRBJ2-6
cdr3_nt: TGTGCCAGCCGGTCGATCGCCTCTGGGGCCAACGTCCTGACTTTC
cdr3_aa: CASRSIASGANVLTF